This T cell receptor beta chain was sequenced during a study of CD8 T cells in ankylosing spondylitis. TCRdb reanalysed the 5' RACE reads using MiXCR and keeps one entry per CDR3 protein. The table has roughly 97,000 distinct CDR3 sequences, roughly 8.3% seen once; the top ten hold 9.9%. The sample holds many counts of this clonotype. This CDR3 is 16 amino acids long. With 4 bases removed from V and 1 base from J, the gap between germline ends came to 16 bases. The germline CDR1 and CDR2 sequences are SQVTM and ANQGSEA. The sample taken for sequencing was blood, either unsorted or a sorted T cell fraction (not recorded which). The V gene is TRBV29-1, the J gene TRBJ2-2; D is perhaps TRBD1 or TRBD2 (7 bases each). The origin of this receptor is a male donor with ankylosing spondylitis or in good health (not recorded which). The DNA of the CDR3 is TGCAGCGTTGCGAGGCAGGGGGGGATGAACACCGGGGAGCTGTTTTTT. Encoded protein: CSVARQGGMNTGELFF.